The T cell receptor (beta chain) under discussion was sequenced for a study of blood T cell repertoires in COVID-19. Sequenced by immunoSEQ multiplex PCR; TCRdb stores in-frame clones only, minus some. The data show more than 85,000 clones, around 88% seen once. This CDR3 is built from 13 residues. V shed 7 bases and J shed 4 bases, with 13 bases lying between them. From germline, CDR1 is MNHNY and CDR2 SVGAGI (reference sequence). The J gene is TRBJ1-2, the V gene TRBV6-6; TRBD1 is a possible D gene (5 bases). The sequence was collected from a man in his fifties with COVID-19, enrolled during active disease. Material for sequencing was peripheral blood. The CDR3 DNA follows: TGTGCCAGCAAGCAGGGTAGTATCTATGGCTACACCTTC. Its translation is CASKQGSIYGYTF.